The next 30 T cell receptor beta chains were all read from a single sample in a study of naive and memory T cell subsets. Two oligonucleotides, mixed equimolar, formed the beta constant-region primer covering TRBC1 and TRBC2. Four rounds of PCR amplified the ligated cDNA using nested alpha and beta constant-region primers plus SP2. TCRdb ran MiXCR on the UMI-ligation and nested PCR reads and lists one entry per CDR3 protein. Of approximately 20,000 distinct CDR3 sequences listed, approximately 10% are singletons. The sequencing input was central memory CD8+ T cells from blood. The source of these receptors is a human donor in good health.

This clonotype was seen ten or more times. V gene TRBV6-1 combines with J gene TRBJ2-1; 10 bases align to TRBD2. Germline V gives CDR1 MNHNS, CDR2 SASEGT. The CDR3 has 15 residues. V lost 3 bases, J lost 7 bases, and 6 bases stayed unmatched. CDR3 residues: CASSERTSGGNEQFF. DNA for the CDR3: TGTGCCAGCAGTGAGAGGACTAGCGGAGGAAATGAGCAGTTCTTC.

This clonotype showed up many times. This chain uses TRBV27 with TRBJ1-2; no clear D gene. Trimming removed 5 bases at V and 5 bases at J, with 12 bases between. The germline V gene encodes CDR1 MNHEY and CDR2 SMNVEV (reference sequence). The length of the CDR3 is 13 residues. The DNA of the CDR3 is TGTGCCAGCAGTCTTTCCACGGGGTATGGCTACACCTTC. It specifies CASSLSTGYGYTF.

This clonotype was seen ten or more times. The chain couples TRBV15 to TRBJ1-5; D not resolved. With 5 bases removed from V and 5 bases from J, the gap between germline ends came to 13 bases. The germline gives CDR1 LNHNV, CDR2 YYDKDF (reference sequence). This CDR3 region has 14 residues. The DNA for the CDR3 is TGTGCCACCAGCCTTGTAAATTCTCATCAGCCCCAGCATTTT. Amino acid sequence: CATSLVNSHQPQHF.

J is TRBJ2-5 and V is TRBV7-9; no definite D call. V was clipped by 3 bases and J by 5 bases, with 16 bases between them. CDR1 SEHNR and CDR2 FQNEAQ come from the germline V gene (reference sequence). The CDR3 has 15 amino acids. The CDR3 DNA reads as TGTGCCAGCAGCTTTCCGGGTCTCGCTTGGGAGACCCAGTACTTC. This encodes CASSFPGLAWETQYF.

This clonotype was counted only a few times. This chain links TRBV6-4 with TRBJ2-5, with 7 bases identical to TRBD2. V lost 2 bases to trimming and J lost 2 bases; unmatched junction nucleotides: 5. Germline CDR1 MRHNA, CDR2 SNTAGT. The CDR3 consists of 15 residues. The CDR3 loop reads CASSDGTGGQETQYF. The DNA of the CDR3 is TGTGCCAGCAGTGACGGTACGGGGGGACAAGAGACCCAGTACTTC.

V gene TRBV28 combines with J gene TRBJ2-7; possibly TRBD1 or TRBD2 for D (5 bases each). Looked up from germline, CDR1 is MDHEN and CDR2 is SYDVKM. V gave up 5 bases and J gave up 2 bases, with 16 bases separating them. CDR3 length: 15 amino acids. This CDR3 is CASSPGTYLTYEQYF. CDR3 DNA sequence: TGTGCCAGCAGTCCCGGGACGTACCTTACCTACGAGCAGTACTTC.

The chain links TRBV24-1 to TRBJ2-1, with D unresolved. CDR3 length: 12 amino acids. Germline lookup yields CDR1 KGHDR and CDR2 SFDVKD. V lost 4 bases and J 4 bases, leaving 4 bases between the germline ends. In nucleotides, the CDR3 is TGTGCCACCAGTGACGCATACAATGAGCAGTTCTTC. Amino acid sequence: CATSDAYNEQFF.

This chain's CDR3 is CASRDIPDSYNEQFF. The CDR3 region has the DNA TGTGCCAGCAGAGATATTCCGGACTCCTACAATGAGCAGTTCTTC. The gene calls are TRBV6-4 and TRBJ2-1; D is unclear. CDR1 is MRHNA and CDR2 is SNTAGT in the germline V gene. V was clipped by 6 bases and J by 0 bases, with 12 bases between them. This CDR3 contains 15 residues.

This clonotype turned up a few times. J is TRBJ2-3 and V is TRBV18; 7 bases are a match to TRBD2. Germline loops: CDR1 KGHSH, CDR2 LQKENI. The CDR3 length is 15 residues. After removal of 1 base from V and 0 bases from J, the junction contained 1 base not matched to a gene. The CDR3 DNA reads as TGTGCCAGCTCACCACTAGCGGGTAGCACAGATACGCAGTATTTT. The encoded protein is CASSPLAGSTDTQYF.

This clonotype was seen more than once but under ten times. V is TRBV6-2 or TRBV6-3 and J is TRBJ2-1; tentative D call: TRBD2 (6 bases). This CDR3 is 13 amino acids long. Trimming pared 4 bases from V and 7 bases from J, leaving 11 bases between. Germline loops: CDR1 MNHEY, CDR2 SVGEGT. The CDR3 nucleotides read TGTGCCAGCAGTTTGGGGGAGGTAAATGAGCAGTTCTTC. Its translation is CASSLGEVNEQFF.

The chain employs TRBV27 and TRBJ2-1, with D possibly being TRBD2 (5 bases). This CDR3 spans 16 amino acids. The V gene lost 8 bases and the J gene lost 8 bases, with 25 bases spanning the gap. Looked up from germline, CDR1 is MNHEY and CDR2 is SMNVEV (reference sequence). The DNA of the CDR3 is TGTGCCAGCCCGTCCCCCGTAGGACTGGGTGGTTATGAGCAGTTCTTC. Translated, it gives CASPSPVGLGGYEQFF.

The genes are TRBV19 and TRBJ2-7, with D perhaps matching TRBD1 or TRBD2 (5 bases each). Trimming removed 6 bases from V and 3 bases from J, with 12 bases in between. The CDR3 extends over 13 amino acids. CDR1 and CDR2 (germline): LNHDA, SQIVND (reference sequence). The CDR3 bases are TGTGCCAGTAGATTGGGACCGGACTACGAGCAGTACTTC. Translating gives CASRLGPDYEQYF.

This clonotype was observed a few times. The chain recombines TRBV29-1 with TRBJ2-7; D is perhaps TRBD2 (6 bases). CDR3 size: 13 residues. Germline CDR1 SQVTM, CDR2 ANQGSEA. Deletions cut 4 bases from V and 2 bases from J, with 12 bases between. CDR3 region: CSVGVADTYEQYF. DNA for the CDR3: TGCAGCGTTGGGGTAGCGGATACCTACGAGCAGTACTTC.

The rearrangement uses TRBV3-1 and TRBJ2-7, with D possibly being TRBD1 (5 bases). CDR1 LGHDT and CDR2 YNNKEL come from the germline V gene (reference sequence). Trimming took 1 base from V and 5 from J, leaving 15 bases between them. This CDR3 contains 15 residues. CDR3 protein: CASSQVYQGSHEQYF. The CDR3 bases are TGTGCCAGCAGCCAAGTTTATCAGGGATCCCACGAGCAGTACTTC.

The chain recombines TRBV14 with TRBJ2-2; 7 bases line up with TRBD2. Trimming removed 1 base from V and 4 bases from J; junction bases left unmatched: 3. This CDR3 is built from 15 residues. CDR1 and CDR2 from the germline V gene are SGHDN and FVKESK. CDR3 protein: CASSQGDYTTGELFF. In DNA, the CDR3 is TGTGCCAGCAGCCAAGGGGACTACACCACCGGGGAGCTGTTTTTT.

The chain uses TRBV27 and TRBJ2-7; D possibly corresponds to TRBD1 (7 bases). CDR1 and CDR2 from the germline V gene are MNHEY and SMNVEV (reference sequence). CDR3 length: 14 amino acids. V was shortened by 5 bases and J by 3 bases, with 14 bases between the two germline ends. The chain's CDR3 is CASSARQGGYEQYF. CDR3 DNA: TGTGCCAGCAGTGCCCGACAGGGAGGCTACGAGCAGTACTTC.

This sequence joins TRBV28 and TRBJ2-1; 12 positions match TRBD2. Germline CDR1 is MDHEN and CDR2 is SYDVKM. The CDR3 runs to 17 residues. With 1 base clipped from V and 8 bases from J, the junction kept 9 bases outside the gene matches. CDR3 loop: CASSLLVGLAGLDEQFF. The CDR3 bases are TGTGCCAGCAGTTTATTAGTGGGACTAGCGGGCCTCGATGAGCAGTTCTTC.

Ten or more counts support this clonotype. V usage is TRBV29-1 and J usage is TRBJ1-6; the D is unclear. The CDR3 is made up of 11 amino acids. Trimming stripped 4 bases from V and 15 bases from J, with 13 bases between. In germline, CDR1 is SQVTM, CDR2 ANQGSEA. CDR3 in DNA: TGCAGCGTTGTAGTGGGTAAGGACCTCCACTTT. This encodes CSVVVGKDLHF.

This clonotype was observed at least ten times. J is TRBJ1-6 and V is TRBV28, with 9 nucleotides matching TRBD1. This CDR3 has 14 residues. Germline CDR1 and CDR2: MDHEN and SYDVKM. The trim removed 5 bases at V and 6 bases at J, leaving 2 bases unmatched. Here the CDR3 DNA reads TGTGCCAGCAGTCTGACAGGGGGTAATTCACCCCTCCACTTT. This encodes CASSLTGGNSPLHF.

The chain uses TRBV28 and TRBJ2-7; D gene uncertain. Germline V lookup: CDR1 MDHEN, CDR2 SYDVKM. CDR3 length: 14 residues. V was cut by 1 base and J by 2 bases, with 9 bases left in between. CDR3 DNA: TGTGCCAGCAGTTTATTCACTGGAGCCTACGAGCAGTACTTC. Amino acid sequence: CASSLFTGAYEQYF.

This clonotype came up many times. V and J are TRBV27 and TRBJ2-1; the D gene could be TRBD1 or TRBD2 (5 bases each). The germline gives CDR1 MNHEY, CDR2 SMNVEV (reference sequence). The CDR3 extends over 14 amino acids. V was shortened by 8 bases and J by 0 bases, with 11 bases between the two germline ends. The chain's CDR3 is CASWDLSSYNEQFF. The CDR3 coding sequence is TGTGCCAGCTGGGACCTAAGCTCCTACAATGAGCAGTTCTTC.

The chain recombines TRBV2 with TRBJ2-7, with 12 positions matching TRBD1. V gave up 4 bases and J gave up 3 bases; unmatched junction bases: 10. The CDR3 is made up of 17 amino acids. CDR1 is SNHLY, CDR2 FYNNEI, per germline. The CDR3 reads CASSGWDRGLSNYEQYF. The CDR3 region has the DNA TGTGCCAGCAGTGGGTGGGACAGGGGGCTTTCGAACTACGAGCAGTACTTC.

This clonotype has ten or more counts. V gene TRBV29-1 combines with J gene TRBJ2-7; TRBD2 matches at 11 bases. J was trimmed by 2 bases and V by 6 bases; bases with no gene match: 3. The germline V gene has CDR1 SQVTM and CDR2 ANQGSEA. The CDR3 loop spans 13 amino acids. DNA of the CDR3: TGCAGCGTGGGGACTAGCGGAACCTACGAGCAGTACTTC. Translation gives CSVGTSGTYEQYF.

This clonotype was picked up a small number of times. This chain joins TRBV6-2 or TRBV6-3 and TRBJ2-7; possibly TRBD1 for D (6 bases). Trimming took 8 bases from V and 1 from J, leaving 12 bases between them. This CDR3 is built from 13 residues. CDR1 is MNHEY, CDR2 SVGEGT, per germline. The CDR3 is CASAQGESYEQYF. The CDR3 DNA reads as TGTGCCAGCGCACAGGGAGAATCCTACGAGCAGTACTTC.

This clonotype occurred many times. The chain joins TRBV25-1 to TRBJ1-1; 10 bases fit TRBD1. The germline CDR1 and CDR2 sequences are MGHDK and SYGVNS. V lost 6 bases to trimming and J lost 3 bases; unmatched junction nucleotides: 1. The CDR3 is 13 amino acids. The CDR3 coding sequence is TGTGCCAGCAGAGGACAGGGGGACACTGAAGCTTTCTTT. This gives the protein CASRGQGDTEAFF. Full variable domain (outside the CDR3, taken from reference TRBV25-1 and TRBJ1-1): EADIYQTPRYLVIGTGKKITLECSQTMGHDKMYWYQQDPGMELHLIHYSYGVNSTEKGDLSSESTVSRIRTEHFPLTLESARPSHTSQYLCASRGQGDTEAFFGQGTRLTVV.

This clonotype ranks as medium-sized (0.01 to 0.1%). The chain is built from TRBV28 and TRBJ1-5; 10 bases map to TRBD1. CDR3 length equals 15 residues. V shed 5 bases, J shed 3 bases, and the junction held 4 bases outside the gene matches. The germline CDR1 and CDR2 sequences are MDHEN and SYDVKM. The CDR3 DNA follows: TGTGCCAGCAGTAAGGGACAGGGGAACAATCAGCCCCAGCATTTT. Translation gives CASSKGQGNNQPQHF.

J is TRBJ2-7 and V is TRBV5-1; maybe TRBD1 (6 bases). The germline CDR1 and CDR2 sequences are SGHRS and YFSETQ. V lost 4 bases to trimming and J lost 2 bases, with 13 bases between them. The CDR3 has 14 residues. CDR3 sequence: CASSTTGTPYEQYF. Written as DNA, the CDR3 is TGCGCCAGCAGCACAACCGGGACACCCTACGAGCAGTACTTC.

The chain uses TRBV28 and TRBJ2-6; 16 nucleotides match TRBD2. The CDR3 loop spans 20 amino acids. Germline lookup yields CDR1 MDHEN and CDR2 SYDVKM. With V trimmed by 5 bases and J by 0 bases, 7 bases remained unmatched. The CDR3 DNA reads TGTGCCAGCAGTATTGGGACTAGCGGGAGGGCAATCTCTGGGGCCAACGTCCTGACTTTC. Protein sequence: CASSIGTSGRAISGANVLTF.

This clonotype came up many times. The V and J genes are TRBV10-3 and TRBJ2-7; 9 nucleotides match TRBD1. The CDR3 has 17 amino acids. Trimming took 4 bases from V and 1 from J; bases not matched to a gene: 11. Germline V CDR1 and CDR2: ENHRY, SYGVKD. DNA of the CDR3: TGTGCCATCAGTGGTTCTGGTGGGGGACAGGGATCCTACGAGCAGTACTTC. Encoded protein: CAISGSGGGQGSYEQYF.

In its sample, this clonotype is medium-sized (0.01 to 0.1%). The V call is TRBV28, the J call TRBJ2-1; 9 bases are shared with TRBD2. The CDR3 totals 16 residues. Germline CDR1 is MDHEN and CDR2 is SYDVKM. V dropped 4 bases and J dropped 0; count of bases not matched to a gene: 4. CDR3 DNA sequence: TGTGCCAGCAGTTGGGGCGGGAGGGACTCCTACAATGAGCAGTTCTTC. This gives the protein CASSWGGRDSYNEQFF.